These 25 T cell receptor beta chains were all obtained from the same sample, sequenced in a study of a mutant IDH1 vaccine in newly diagnosed glioma. Time point here: baseline, week 1 (first vaccination visit). Regarding treatment: pre-vaccination baseline after standard-of-care therapy. Sequenced by immunoSEQ multiplex PCR; TCRdb stores in-frame clones only, minus some. The sample holds tens of thousands of clones, over 70% seen once. Sample: PBMCs, taken from a glioma patient treated with radiotherapy, temozolomide or both. The receptors were gathered from a man aged 25 to 45 with glioma.

J is TRBJ1-6 and V is TRBV27; no firm D call. V shed 2 bases and J shed 4 bases, with 15 bases lying between them. CDR3 length: 17 amino acids. Germline CDR1 and CDR2: MNHEY and SMNVEV (reference sequence). The DNA of the CDR3 is TGTGCCAGCAGTTTAGGGTCAGCACCTCTTTATAATTCACCCCTCCACTTT. Amino acids: CASSLGSAPLYNSPLHF.

This rearrangement joins TRBV11-3 to TRBJ2-7; possibly TRBD1 for D (7 bases). The length of the CDR3 is 17 residues. CDR1 and CDR2 from the germline V gene are SGHNT and YENEEA. The V and J ends lost 0 bases and 3 bases respectively, with 18 bases between them. CDR3 amino acids: CASSLDLDRDFRYEQYF. DNA for the CDR3: TGTGCCAGCAGCTTAGACCTAGACAGGGACTTTCGCTACGAGCAGTACTTC.

The chain carries TRBV19 and TRBJ2-7, with a tentative D call TRBD2 (6 bases). With 1 base removed from V and 0 bases from J, the gap between germline ends came to 10 bases. This CDR3 contains 15 residues. Germline V gene sequence: CDR1 LNHDA, CDR2 SQIVND (reference sequence). This CDR3 reads CASSIVAGSSYEQYF. DNA of the CDR3: TGTGCCAGTAGTATAGTGGCGGGGAGCTCCTACGAGCAGTACTTC.

This chain joins TRBV11-2 and TRBJ2-7; TRBD1 matches 10 bases. The V and J ends lost 7 bases and 4 bases, in that order; junction bases with no gene match: 13. Germline CDR1 and CDR2: SGHAT and FQNNGV. This CDR3 comprises 16 residues. CDR3 loop: CASTKHPGTGDYEQYF. In nucleotides, the CDR3 is TGTGCCAGCACCAAACACCCCGGGACAGGGGATTACGAGCAGTACTTC.

The rearrangement uses TRBV5-6 and TRBJ2-2; D is undetermined. CDR3 length equals 12 residues. The V gene's germline CDR1 is SGHDT and CDR2 YYEEEE. The V end was cut by 4 bases, the J end by 4 bases, with 5 bases between. CDR3 region: CASSRSTGELFF. The CDR3 DNA is TGTGCCAGCAGCCGGTCCACCGGGGAGCTGTTTTTT.

J is TRBJ2-1 and V is TRBV19; D is perhaps TRBD1 (5 bases). Germline V lookup: CDR1 LNHDA, CDR2 SQIVND (reference sequence). The CDR3 is made up of 15 amino acids. V was shortened by 3 bases and J by 5 bases, with 14 bases between the two germline ends. DNA of the CDR3: TGTGCCAGTAGTATGGGGCCCCTCGAGCACAATGAGCAGTTCTTC. Translation gives CASSMGPLEHNEQFF.

V is TRBV10-3 and J is TRBJ2-3, with 7 bases fitting TRBD2. This CDR3 is built from 14 residues. Germline V CDR1 and CDR2: ENHRY, SYGVKD. The V gene end was trimmed by 10 bases and the J gene end by 0 bases; junction bases not matched to a gene: 7. The CDR3 region has the DNA TGTGCCACCTCTCTAGCGGTTAGCACAGATACGCAGTATTTT. Translating gives CATSLAVSTDTQYF.

The V call is TRBV7-2, the J call TRBJ1-6; no reliable D call. The V and J ends lost 6 bases and 10 bases respectively, with 13 bases between them. Germline loops: CDR1 SGHTA, CDR2 FQGNSA. The CDR3 is 13 amino acids. CDR3 loop: CASSLKNLSPLHF. In nucleotides, the CDR3 is TGTGCCAGCAGTCTCAAAAACCTCTCACCCCTCCACTTT. Full variable domain (rest looked up from reference TRBV7-2 and TRBJ1-6): GAGVSQSPSNKVTEKGKDVELRCDPISGHTALYWYRQSLGQGLEFLIYFQGNSAPDKSGLPSDRFSAERTGGSVSTLTIQRTQQEDSAVYLCASSLKNLSPLHFGNGTRLTVT.

In its sample, this clone was seen once. The J gene is TRBJ1-1, the V gene TRBV28; D is unclear. This CDR3 is 14 amino acids long. Germline lookup yields CDR1 MDHEN and CDR2 SYDVKM. Between the trimmed V and J ends, which lost 5 bases and 1 base, there was a span of 11 bases. The CDR3: CASSATPPNTEAFF. The CDR3 DNA reads TGTGCCAGCAGTGCAACCCCTCCGAACACTGAAGCTTTCTTT.

V and J are TRBV29-1 and TRBJ2-5; D is perhaps TRBD2 (6 bases). Germline V lookup: CDR1 SQVTM, CDR2 ANQGSEA. V was cut by 6 bases and J by 5 bases, with 13 bases left in between. The CDR3 is made up of 12 amino acids. Here the CDR3 DNA reads TGCAGCGTCCAACTAGCCGCCGAGACCCAGTACTTC. It codes for CSVQLAAETQYF.

This clone was found once. The V call is TRBV7-9, the J call TRBJ1-4; TRBD1 matches 7 bases. CDR1 SEHNR and CDR2 FQNEAQ come from the germline V gene (reference sequence). The trim removed 5 bases at V and 3 bases at J, leaving 12 bases unmatched. The CDR3 has 17 residues. The CDR3 protein is CASSPRDSSSPNEKLFF. In DNA form, the CDR3 reads TGTGCCAGCAGCCCACGGGACAGCTCGAGCCCTAATGAAAAACTGTTTTTT.

The chain joins TRBV29-1 to TRBJ2-1, with TRBD2 as a possible D gene (6 bases). Trimming left V 4 bases short and J 6 bases short, with 13 bases between. Germline CDR1 SQVTM, CDR2 ANQGSEA. This CDR3 spans 13 amino acids. CDR3 protein: CSVVREVGNEQFF. The CDR3 coding sequence is TGCAGCGTTGTGAGGGAGGTCGGCAATGAGCAGTTCTTC.

This sequence joins TRBV18 and TRBJ2-3; 8 nucleotides agree with TRBD2. This CDR3 has 18 residues. The germline V gene encodes CDR1 KGHSH and CDR2 LQKENI. The V segment lost 2 bases and the J segment 0 bases; nucleotides outside the gene matches: 10. The CDR3 DNA follows: TGTGCCAGCTCACCAATTCAAGCAGCGGGAGCTAGCACAGATACGCAGTATTTT. It codes for CASSPIQAAGASTDTQYF.

This chain uses TRBV4-1 with TRBJ2-7; TRBD1 matches 10 bases. CDR3 length: 15 amino acids. CDR1 is MGHRA and CDR2 is YSYEKL in the germline V gene. Trimming removed 2 bases from V and 2 bases from J; junction bases left unmatched: 3. The CDR3, as DNA: TGCGCCAGCAGCCAACGGACAGGGGGAACCTACGAGCAGTACTTC. Encoded protein: CASSQRTGGTYEQYF.

This chain links TRBV7-8 with TRBJ2-7; no reliable D call. Per germline, CDR1 SGHVS and CDR2 FQNEAQ. CDR3 length: 11 residues. The ends were cut back, 6 bases at V and 4 bases at J, with 7 bases in the middle. The CDR3 is CASSSVYEQYF. The DNA for the CDR3 is TGTGCCAGCAGTTCAGTATACGAGCAGTACTTC.

The gene calls are TRBV27 and TRBJ2-7; 9 bases fit TRBD2. V trimming: 7 bases; J trimming: 2 bases; junction bases outside the gene matches: 6. Germline lookup yields CDR1 MNHEY and CDR2 SMNVEV (reference sequence). The CDR3 has 14 amino acids. The CDR3 coding sequence is TGTGCCAGCACGCCGGCTAGCGGGACCTACGAGCAGTACTTC. This sequence encodes CASTPASGTYEQYF.

This rearrangement joins TRBV7-6 to TRBJ2-1; D not resolved. V was pared by 1 base and J by 5 bases, with 3 bases between. Germline loops: CDR1 SGHVS, CDR2 FNYEAQ. The CDR3 totals 12 residues. For the CDR3, the DNA is TGTGCCAGCAGCTTAGGGCACAATGAGCAGTTCTTC. Translating gives CASSLGHNEQFF.

The V gene is TRBV5-1, the J gene TRBJ2-7; D is ambiguous. This CDR3 comprises 12 residues. V dropped 4 bases and J dropped 4 bases, with 9 bases sitting between them. Germline V gene data show CDR1 as SGHRS and CDR2 as YFSETQ. The chain's CDR3 is CASSPDLYEQYF. CDR3 in DNA: TGCGCCAGCAGCCCTGACTTATACGAGCAGTACTTC.

This chain links TRBV7-3 with TRBJ2-5, with D possibly TRBD1 on 5 matching bases. Germline values: CDR1 SGHTA, CDR2 FQGTGA. CDR3 length: 15 amino acids. Between the trimmed V and J ends, which lost 2 bases and 2 bases, there was a span of 12 bases. CDR3 in DNA: TGTGCCAGCAGCTTACTAGGGAAGGGGCAAGAGACCCAGTACTTC. The encoded protein is CASSLLGKGQETQYF. Full variable domain (outside the CDR3, taken from reference TRBV7-3 and TRBJ2-5): GAGVSQTPSNKVTEKGKYVELRCDPISGHTALYWYRQSLGQGPEFLIYFQGTGAADDSGLPNDRFFAVRPEGSVSTLKIQRTERGDSAVYLCASSLLGKGQETQYFGPGTRLLVL.

Only one count was recorded for this clone. This rearrangement joins TRBV7-2 to TRBJ2-7; D remains ambiguous. This CDR3 has 13 amino acids. Germline CDR1 and CDR2: SGHTA and FQGNSA. Trimming removed 1 base from V and 5 bases from J, with 9 bases in between. The DNA of the CDR3 is TGTGCCAGCAGCTTAGTGTCTTTGGACGAGCAGTACTTC. This gives the protein CASSLVSLDEQYF.

In DNA form, the CDR3 reads TGCGCCAGCAGCCAAGAACAGGCGATGGGTGAGCAGTTCTTC. Its protein product is CASSQEQAMGEQFF. The J gene is TRBJ2-1, the V gene TRBV4-1; TRBD1 is a possible D gene (5 bases). Germline CDR1 MGHRA, CDR2 YSYEKL. CDR3 length: 14 residues. V was pared by 0 bases and J by 9 bases, with 12 bases between.

This chain uses TRBV30 with TRBJ2-7, with D perhaps matching TRBD1 (7 bases). V lost 1 base and J 0 bases, leaving 13 bases between the germline ends. Germline assignment: CDR1 GTSNPN and CDR2 SVGIG (reference sequence). This CDR3 has 15 amino acids. CDR3 sequence: CAWSGGTASSYEQYF. In DNA, the CDR3 is TGTGCCTGGAGTGGCGGGACAGCTAGCTCCTACGAGCAGTACTTC.

This chain links TRBV6-5 with TRBJ1-1; perhaps TRBD1 as D (5 bases). Trimming took 5 bases from V and 7 from J, leaving 11 bases between them. From germline, CDR1 is MNHEY and CDR2 SVGAGI. The CDR3 is made up of 12 amino acids. CDR3 region: CASSAPGGEAFF. Here the CDR3 DNA reads TGTGCCAGCAGTGCCCCCGGGGGTGAAGCTTTCTTT.

V is TRBV7-2 and J is TRBJ1-2; D gene ambiguous. Trimming pared 5 bases from V and 4 bases from J, leaving 14 bases between. CDR3 length: 14 residues. Germline V lookup: CDR1 SGHTA, CDR2 FQGNSA. CDR3 nucleotide sequence: TGTGCCAGCAGCCCTAAGGGTGCCCTCTATGGCTACACCTTC. Its translation is CASSPKGALYGYTF.

The chain is built from TRBV7-2 and TRBJ2-3; 8 bases map to TRBD1. Germline CDR1 SGHTA, CDR2 FQGNSA. CDR3 length: 14 residues. The V gene end was trimmed by 3 bases and the J gene end by 6 bases; junction bases not matched to a gene: 5. CDR3 region: CASSFDRGADTQYF. The CDR3 DNA reads as TGTGCCAGCAGCTTCGACAGGGGAGCGGATACGCAGTATTTT.